This T cell receptor beta chain was sequenced in a study of cytomegalovirus exposure and HLA in healthy donors. Overall study findings and caveats: It was reported in a later analysis that an Asian-associated ancestry cluster showed fewer N-insertions than the roughly 710-donor mean. Sequences of the TCR beta chain were said to predict the HLA-A and HLA-B alleles of most subjects accurately. Sequencing had likely introduced a cluster of highly shared sequence variants as an artifact. Another analysis was done later, and it associated 16,951 TCR beta sequences with HLA alleles at 0.05 false discovery rate.

Use of 60 Vbeta and 13 Jbeta primers characterized the PCR. Measured with immunoSEQ multiplex PCR; TCRdb has only the in-frame clones, and not every one. The data contain 150,000 to 200,000 clones, about 63% of them singletons. A remark on this clone: Antigen unknown.

The sample was PBMCs. The clonotype was recovered from a woman aged 40 to 49 in good health and CMV-seropositive.

CDR3 sequence: CASSESWVEADTQYF. CDR3 coding DNA: TGTGCCAGCAGTGAATCATGGGTAGAGGCAGATACGCAGTATTTT. The gene calls are TRBV6-1 and TRBJ2-3; D is unresolved. This CDR3 has 15 residues. Per the germline V gene, CDR1 is MNHNS and CDR2 is SASEGT. V gave up 2 bases and J gave up 4 bases, with 13 bases separating them.